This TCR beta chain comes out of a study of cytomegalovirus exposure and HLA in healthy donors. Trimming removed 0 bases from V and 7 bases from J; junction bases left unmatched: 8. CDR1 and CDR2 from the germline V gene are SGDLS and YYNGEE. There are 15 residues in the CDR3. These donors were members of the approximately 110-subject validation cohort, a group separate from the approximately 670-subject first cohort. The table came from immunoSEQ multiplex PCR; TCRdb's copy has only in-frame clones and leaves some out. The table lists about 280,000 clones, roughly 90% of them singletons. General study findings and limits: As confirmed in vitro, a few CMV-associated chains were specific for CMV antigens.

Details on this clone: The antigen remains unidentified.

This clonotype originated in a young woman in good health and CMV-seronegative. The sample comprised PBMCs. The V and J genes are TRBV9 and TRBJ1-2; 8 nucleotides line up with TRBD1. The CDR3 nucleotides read TGTGCCAGCAGCGTAGTAGGGCAGGGGGCGTCTGGCTACACCTTC. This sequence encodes CASSVVGQGASGYTF.